This T cell receptor beta chain was recorded in a study of T-cell memory formation after mild COVID-19. About the research overall: Among the donors, TCR clusters were largely specific to each donor. Broader study findings: Cross-reactive memory apparently joined, as some responding clones appeared in pre-infection memory.

Notes on this clonotype: Its antigen is as yet unknown.

Trimming removed 6 bases at V and 6 bases at J, with 12 bases between. In germline, CDR1 is SGHRS, CDR2 YFSETQ. The CDR3 loop spans 13 amino acids. The TCR alpha and TCR beta cDNA libraries, bearing sample barcodes and UMIs, were generated by 5'RACE using constant-segment primers. TCRdb re-called the 5' RACE reads through MiXCR, storing one row per CDR3 protein. Counted here are almost 350,000 distinct CDR3 sequences, roughly 19% occurring once; the ten biggest clones make up roughly 21%. The sample consisted of PBMCs or a T cell subset sorted from them (not recorded which). The chain couples TRBV5-1 to TRBJ2-2, with D perhaps matching TRBD1 or TRBD2 (6 bases each). This receptor was taken from a man between 18 and 35 years old who had mild COVID-19 (a few samples of this study predate the infection). Cell type and time point are not known. The CDR3 loop is CASTLRGPGELFF. CDR3 sequence (DNA): TGCGCCAGCACCCTCCGGGGGCCCGGGGAGCTGTTTTTT.